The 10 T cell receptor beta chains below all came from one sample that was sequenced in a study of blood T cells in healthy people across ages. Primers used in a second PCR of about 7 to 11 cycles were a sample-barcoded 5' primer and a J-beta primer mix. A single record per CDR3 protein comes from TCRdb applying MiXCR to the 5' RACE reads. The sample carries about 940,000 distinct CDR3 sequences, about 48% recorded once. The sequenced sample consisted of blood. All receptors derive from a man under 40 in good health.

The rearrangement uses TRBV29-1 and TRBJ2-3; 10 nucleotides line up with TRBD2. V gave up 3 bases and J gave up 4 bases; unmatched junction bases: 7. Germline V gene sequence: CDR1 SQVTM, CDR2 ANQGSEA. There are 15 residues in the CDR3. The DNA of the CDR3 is TGCAGCGTTGACTTGACTAGCGGGTTAGCAGATACGCAGTATTTT. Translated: CSVDLTSGLADTQYF.

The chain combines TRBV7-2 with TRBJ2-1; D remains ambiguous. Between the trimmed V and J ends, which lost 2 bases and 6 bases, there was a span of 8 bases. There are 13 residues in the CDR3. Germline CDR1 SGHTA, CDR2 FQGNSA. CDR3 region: CASSLLRINEQFF. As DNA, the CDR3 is TGTGCCAGCAGCTTACTTAGGATCAATGAGCAGTTCTTC.

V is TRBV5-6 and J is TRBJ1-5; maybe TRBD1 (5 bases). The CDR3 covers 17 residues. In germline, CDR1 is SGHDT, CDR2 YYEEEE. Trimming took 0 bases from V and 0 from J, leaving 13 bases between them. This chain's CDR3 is CASSLGQGAYSNQPQHF. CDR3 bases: TGTGCCAGCAGCTTGGGCCAGGGAGCGTATAGCAATCAGCCCCAGCATTTT.

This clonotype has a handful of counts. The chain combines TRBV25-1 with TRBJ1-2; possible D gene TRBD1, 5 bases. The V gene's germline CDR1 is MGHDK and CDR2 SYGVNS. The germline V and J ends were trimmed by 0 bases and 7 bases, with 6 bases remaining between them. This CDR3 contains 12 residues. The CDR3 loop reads CASSEYRVGYTF. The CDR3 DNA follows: TGTGCCAGCAGTGAATACAGGGTTGGCTACACCTTC.

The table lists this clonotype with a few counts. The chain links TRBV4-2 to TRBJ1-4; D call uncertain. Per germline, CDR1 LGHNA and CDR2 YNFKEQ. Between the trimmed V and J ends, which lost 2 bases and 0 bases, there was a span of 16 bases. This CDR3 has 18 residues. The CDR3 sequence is CASSQTQVYTTTNEKLFF. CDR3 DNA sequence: TGTGCCAGCAGCCAAACTCAAGTATATACGACAACTAATGAAAAACTGTTTTTT.

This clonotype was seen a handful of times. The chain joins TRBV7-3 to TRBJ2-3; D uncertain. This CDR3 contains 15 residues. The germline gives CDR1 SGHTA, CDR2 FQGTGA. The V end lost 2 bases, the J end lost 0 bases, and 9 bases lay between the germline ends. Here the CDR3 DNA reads TGTGCCAGCAGCTTAGCTGGCGAGAGCACAGATACGCAGTATTTT. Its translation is CASSLAGESTDTQYF.

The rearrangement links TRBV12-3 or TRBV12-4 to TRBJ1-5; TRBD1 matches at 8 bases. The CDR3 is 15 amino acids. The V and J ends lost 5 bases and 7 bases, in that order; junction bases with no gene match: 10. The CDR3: CASSPQDRAGQPQHF. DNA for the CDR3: TGTGCCAGCAGTCCCCAGGACAGGGCCGGACAGCCCCAGCATTTT.

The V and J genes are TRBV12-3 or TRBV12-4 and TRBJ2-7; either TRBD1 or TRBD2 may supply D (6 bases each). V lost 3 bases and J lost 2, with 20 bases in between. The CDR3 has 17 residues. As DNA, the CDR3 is TGTGCCAGCAGTTTGGCCGGGGGCCTTTTTCTTCCCTACGAGCAGTACTTC. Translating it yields CASSLAGGLFLPYEQYF.

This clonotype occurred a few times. The CDR3 is CASTRGQGRNNSPLHF. The CDR3 DNA sequence: TGTGCCAGCACCAGAGGACAGGGGAGAAATAATTCACCCCTCCACTTT. The V call is TRBV3-1, the J call TRBJ1-6; TRBD1 aligns across 9 bases. The CDR3 sequence is 16 residues long. Trimming at V came to 7 bases and at J to 5 bases, leaving 9 bases not matched to a gene. CDR1 and CDR2 from the germline V gene are LGHDT and YNNKEL (reference sequence).

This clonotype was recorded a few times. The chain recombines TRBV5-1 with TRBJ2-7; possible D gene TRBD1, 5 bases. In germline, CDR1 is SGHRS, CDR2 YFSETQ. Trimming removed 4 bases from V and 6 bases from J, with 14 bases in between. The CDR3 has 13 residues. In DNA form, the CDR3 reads TGCGCCAGCAGCACCCAGGGTACAGGCGAGCAGTACTTC. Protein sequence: CASSTQGTGEQYF.